This TCR beta chain derives from a study of shared clonotypes between healthy human individuals. Nashville, Tennessee was home to all donors, who were Caucasian adults. The CDR3 has 14 amino acids. Per germline, CDR1 KGHSH and CDR2 LQKENI. The V segment lost 3 bases and the J segment 2 bases; nucleotides outside the gene matches: 0. Clones were sequenced by immunoSEQ multiplex PCR, and TCRdb holds only the in-frame ones, with some missing. The table records around 2.5 million clones, 93% of them present only once. The receptor was derived from a man in his late teens or twenties in good health. Some clones in this sample may be carry-over from other donors' samples. Sequencing input: naive CD4+ T cells from PBMCs. Subset indicated: CD45RA+ positively selected. V is TRBV18 and J is TRBJ2-1; 8 nucleotides match TRBD2. The CDR3 reads CASSPGLAYNEQFF. The CDR3 DNA follows: TGTGCCAGCTCACCGGGACTAGCCTACAATGAGCAGTTCTTC.